The clone carrying this T cell receptor (beta chain) was counted once. This specimen comes from a study of shared clonotypes between healthy human individuals. CDR3 length: 13 residues. Germline CDR1 reads SQVTM; CDR2 reads ANQGSEA. With V trimmed by 4 bases and J by 3 bases, 3 bases remained unmatched. What was sequenced on ten immunoSEQ deep assay plates was unsorted PBMC DNA. Libraries were prepared by immunoSEQ multiplex PCR; TCRdb keeps only in-frame clonotypes and omits some of them. The profile covers approximately 500,000 clones, with roughly 78% appearing a single time and 10% to 15% taken by the ten largest.

The chain combines TRBV29-1 with TRBJ2-5, with 9 nucleotides matching TRBD2. This clonotype was obtained from a middle-aged woman in good health. Some clones in this sample may be carry-over from other donors' samples. Sample: PBMCs. Here the CDR3 reads CSVATSGEETQYF. Written as DNA, the CDR3 is TGCAGCGTTGCGACTAGCGGAGAAGAGACCCAGTACTTC.